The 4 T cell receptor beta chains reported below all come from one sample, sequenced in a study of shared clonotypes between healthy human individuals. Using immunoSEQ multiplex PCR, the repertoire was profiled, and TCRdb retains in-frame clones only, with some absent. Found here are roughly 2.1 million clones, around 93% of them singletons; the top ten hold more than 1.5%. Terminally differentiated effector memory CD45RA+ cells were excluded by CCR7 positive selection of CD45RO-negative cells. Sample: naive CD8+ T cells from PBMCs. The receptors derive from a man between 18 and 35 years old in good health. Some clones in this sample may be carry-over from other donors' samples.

Here the CDR3 reads CASGLPSSRLGGYTF. CDR3 coding DNA: TGTGCTAGTGGTTTGCCGAGTTCGAGGCTTGGTGGCTACACCTTC. The J gene is TRBJ1-2, the V gene TRBV12-5; D gene unclear. V was trimmed by 2 bases and J by 7 bases, leaving 17 bases between them. This CDR3 spans 15 amino acids. Germline CDR1 and CDR2: LGHNT and FRNRAP. Combining the CDR3 with reference TRBV12-5 and TRBJ1-2 gives the whole variable domain DARVTQTPRHKVTEMGQEVTMRCQPILGHNTVFWYRQTMMQGLELLAYFRNRAPLDDSGMPKDRFSAEMPDATLATLKIQPSEPRDSAVYFCASGLPSSRLGGYTFGSGTRLTVV.

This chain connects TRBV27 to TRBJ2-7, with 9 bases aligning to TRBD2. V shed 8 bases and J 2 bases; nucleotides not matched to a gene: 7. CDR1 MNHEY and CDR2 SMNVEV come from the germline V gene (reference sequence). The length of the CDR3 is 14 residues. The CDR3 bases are TGTGCCAGCGCCAATCGACTAGCGGCCTACGAGCAGTACTTC. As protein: CASANRLAAYEQYF.

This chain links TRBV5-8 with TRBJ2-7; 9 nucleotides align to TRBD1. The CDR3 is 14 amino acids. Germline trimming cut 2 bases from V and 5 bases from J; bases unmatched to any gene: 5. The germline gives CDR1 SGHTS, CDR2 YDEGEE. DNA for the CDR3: TGTGCCAGCAGCTTTGGGACAGGGACTAACGAGCAGTACTTC. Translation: CASSFGTGTNEQYF.

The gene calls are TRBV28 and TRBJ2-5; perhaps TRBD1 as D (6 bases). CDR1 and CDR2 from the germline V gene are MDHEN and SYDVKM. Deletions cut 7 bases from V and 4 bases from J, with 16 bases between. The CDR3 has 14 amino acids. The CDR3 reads CASNLQGSRETQYF. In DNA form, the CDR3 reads TGTGCCAGCAACCTACAGGGTTCCCGAGAGACCCAGTACTTC.